One and the same sample provided the 27 T cell receptor beta chains below, sequenced in a study of OX40 agonist ivuxolimab in advanced cancers. The repertoire was sequenced with immunoSEQ multiplex PCR; TCRdb's copy has only in-frame clones and lacks some. The repertoire holds 100,000 to 150,000 clones, with 90% as singletons. Source: CD4+ or CD8+ T cells sorted from blood, taken in a trial of the OX40 agonist ivuxolimab. The receptors were gathered from an adult with an advanced solid tumor such as melanoma, head and neck, liver or kidney cancer.

As concerns this clone: Compared with germline, one end of the junction differs, possibly owing to a read error. J is TRBJ2-3 and V is TRBV7-3; perhaps TRBD1 as D (6 bases). Germline loops: CDR1 SGHTA, CDR2 FQGTGA. This CDR3 comprises 13 residues. CDR3 sequence: CASSITGSDTQYF. The CDR3 nucleotides are TGTGCCAGCAGCATAACAGGGTCAGATACGCAGTATTTT.

V and J are TRBV30 and TRBJ2-3; D ambiguous. The CDR3 runs to 10 residues. Deletions cut 5 bases from V and 5 bases from J, with 5 bases between. Germline values: CDR1 GTSNPN, CDR2 SVGIG (reference sequence). CDR3 DNA: TGTGCCTGGGGGGAAGATACGCAGTATTTT. This translates into CAWGEDTQYF.

This chain connects TRBV5-4 to TRBJ2-7; a weak D match, TRBD1 (5 bases). The length of the CDR3 is 14 residues. The V end lost 2 bases, the J end lost 1 base, and 10 bases lay between the germline ends. Germline V gives CDR1 SGHNT, CDR2 YYREEE (reference sequence). The CDR3 DNA sequence: TGTGCCAGCAGCTTTAGGGGCAGATCCTACGAGCAGTACTTC. Protein: CASSFRGRSYEQYF.

The rearrangement links TRBV28 to TRBJ2-5; D is unresolved. The CDR3 contains 14 residues. V lost 6 bases to trimming and J lost 7 bases, with 18 bases between them. CDR1 and CDR2 (germline): MDHEN, SYDVKM. CDR3 bases: TGTGCCAGCAGCCCCCTCGTGGGCGGCGGGACCCAGTACTTC. Its translation: CASSPLVGGGTQYF.

The chain has TRBV30 and TRBJ1-1, with 12 positions matching TRBD1. This CDR3 has 18 residues. The V segment lost 4 bases and the J segment 1 base; nucleotides outside the gene matches: 13. CDR1 and CDR2 (germline): GTSNPN, SVGIG (reference sequence). The CDR3: CAWKPVGQGAFRNTEAFF. The DNA for the CDR3 is TGTGCCTGGAAACCGGTGGGACAGGGGGCCTTCCGGAACACTGAAGCTTTCTTT.

The J gene is TRBJ1-1, the V gene TRBV7-8; perhaps TRBD1 as D (5 bases). Trimming stripped 5 bases from V and 5 bases from J, with 9 bases between. Germline V CDR1 and CDR2: SGHVS, FQNEAQ. This CDR3 contains 12 residues. CDR3 region: CASSLGETEAFF. CDR3 DNA sequence: TGTGCCAGCAGCCTAGGGGAAACTGAAGCTTTCTTT. The full variable domain, rest sourced from reference TRBV7-8 and TRBJ1-1, is GAGVSQSPRYKVAKRGQDVALRCDPISGHVSLFWYQQALGQGPEFLTYFQNEAQLDKSGLPSDRFFAERPEGSVSTLKIQRTQQEDSAVYLCASSLGETEAFFGQGTRLTVV.

J is TRBJ2-1 and V is TRBV7-2; 9 nucleotides align to TRBD2. Germline V gives CDR1 SGHTA, CDR2 FQGNSA. There are 16 residues in the CDR3. V trimming: 6 bases; J trimming: 4 bases; junction bases outside the gene matches: 10. For the CDR3, the DNA is TGTGCCAGCAGTCGGAGCGGGAGGCCTGTATACAATGAGCAGTTCTTC. Translating it yields CASSRSGRPVYNEQFF. Variable domain in full (rest from reference TRBV7-2 and TRBJ2-1): GAGVSQSPSNKVTEKGKDVELRCDPISGHTALYWYRQSLGQGLEFLIYFQGNSAPDKSGLPSDRFSAERTGGSVSTLTIQRTQQEDSAVYLCASSRSGRPVYNEQFFGPGTRLTVL.

The chain recombines TRBV6-1 with TRBJ2-5; 7 nucleotides line up with TRBD2. The CDR3 contains 15 residues. Germline V gene data show CDR1 as MNHNS and CDR2 as SASEGT. V shed 0 bases, J shed 4 bases, and the junction held 5 bases outside the gene matches. The CDR3: CASSEAGGAGETQYF. CDR3 bases: TGTGCCAGCAGTGAAGCGGGAGGGGCAGGAGAGACCCAGTACTTC.

The V call is TRBV28, the J call TRBJ1-4; D is uncertain. The CDR3 is made up of 14 amino acids. Per the germline V gene, CDR1 is MDHEN and CDR2 is SYDVKM. Trimming took 5 bases from V and 3 from J, leaving 10 bases between them. In DNA form, the CDR3 reads TGTGCCAGCAGTAAGGAGGTAGCTAATGAAAAACTGTTTTTT. Translating gives CASSKEVANEKLFF. Filled out from reference TRBV28 and TRBJ1-4, the complete variable domain reads DVKVTQSSRYLVKRTGEKVFLECVQDMDHENMFWYRQDPGLGLRLIYFSYDVKMKEKGDIPEGYSVSREKKERFSLILESASTNQTSMYLCASSKEVANEKLFFGSGTQLSVL.

The chain combines TRBV27 with TRBJ1-3; 8 nucleotides agree with TRBD1. Trimming at V came to 6 bases and at J to 4 bases, leaving 11 bases not matched to a gene. The CDR3 covers 16 residues. Germline CDR1 and CDR2: MNHEY and SMNVEV (reference sequence). CDR3: CASSRKQGEAGNTIYF. The DNA for the CDR3 is TGTGCCAGCAGCCGGAAACAGGGGGAGGCCGGAAACACCATATATTTT.

The gene calls are TRBV18 and TRBJ2-7, with 9 nucleotides matching TRBD2. The germline V gene encodes CDR1 KGHSH and CDR2 LQKENI. The V gene end was trimmed by 3 bases and the J gene end by 3 bases; junction bases not matched to a gene: 3. The CDR3 consists of 14 residues. DNA for the CDR3: TGTGCCAGCTCACCTCAAGCGGGAGGCTACGAGCAGTACTTC. It yields the protein CASSPQAGGYEQYF. The whole variable domain, filled in from reference TRBV18 and TRBJ2-7, reads NAGVMQNPRHLVRRRGQEARLRCSPMKGHSHVYWYRQLPEEGLKFMVYLQKENIIDESGMPKERFSAEFPKEGPSILRIQQVVRGDSAAYFCASSPQAGGYEQYFGPGTRLTVT.

This chain joins TRBV27 and TRBJ1-4; D might be TRBD1 (5 bases). Trimming removed 2 bases at V and 8 bases at J, with 15 bases between. Germline V lookup: CDR1 MNHEY, CDR2 SMNVEV (reference sequence). This CDR3 has 15 residues. The CDR3 region is CASSLIWGRQEKLFF. CDR3 nucleotides: TGTGCCAGCAGTTTAATATGGGGACGGCAAGAAAAACTGTTTTTT.

As DNA, the CDR3 is TGCGCCAGCAGCTTGCTGAGCTCCTACAATGAGCAGTTCTTC. Translated: CASSLLSSYNEQFF. The chain uses TRBV5-1 and TRBJ2-1; D is unresolved. V gave up 1 base and J gave up 0 bases, with 5 bases separating them. Germline-derived CDR1 and CDR2 are SGHRS and YFSETQ. CDR3 length: 14 amino acids.

The chain joins TRBV5-4 to TRBJ2-5, with D possibly being TRBD1 or TRBD2 (7 bases each). Germline V gene lookup returns CDR1 SGHNT and CDR2 YYREEE (reference sequence). V dropped 2 bases and J dropped 5 bases, with 16 bases sitting between them. This CDR3 is built from 15 residues. Written as DNA, the CDR3 is TGTGCCAGCAGCTTAAGCGGGACCAGGGGGGAGACCCAGTACTTC. It yields the protein CASSLSGTRGETQYF. Filled out from reference TRBV5-4 and TRBJ2-5, the complete variable domain reads ETGVTQSPTHLIKTRGQQVTLRCSSQSGHNTVSWYQQALGQGPQFIFQYYREEENGRGNFPPRFSGLQFPNYSSELNVNALELDDSALYLCASSLSGTRGETQYFGPGTRLLVL.

The chain recombines TRBV2 with TRBJ2-2; D is undetermined. The V and J ends lost 8 bases and 1 base respectively, with 11 bases between them. The CDR3 has 14 amino acids. Germline V gene sequence: CDR1 SNHLY, CDR2 FYNNEI. The CDR3 DNA reads as TGTGCCAGCGGCTCAGCTCGGAACACCGGGGAGCTGTTTTTT. Translated, it gives CASGSARNTGELFF.

The chain couples TRBV15 to TRBJ1-1; D possibly corresponds to TRBD1 (6 bases). This CDR3 is 15 amino acids long. Deletions cut 3 bases from V and 4 bases from J, with 15 bases between. CDR1 LNHNV and CDR2 YYDKDF come from the germline V gene (reference sequence). The CDR3 DNA reads TGTGCCACCAGCAGGAACAGGGAGTATAGCACTGAAGCTTTCTTT. Its protein is CATSRNREYSTEAFF. Looking up the rest from reference TRBV15 and TRBJ1-1 gives the full variable domain: DAMVIQNPRYQVTQFGKPVTLSCSQTLNHNVMYWYQQKSSQAPKLLFHYYDKDFNNEADTPDNFQSRRPNTSFCFLDIRSPGLGDTAMYLCATSRNREYSTEAFFGQGTRLTVV.

A remark on this clone: Other DNA sequences in this specimen translate into the identical CDR3. The chain carries TRBV9 and TRBJ1-3; D is undetermined. Per germline, CDR1 SGDLS and CDR2 YYNGEE. The ends were cut back, 0 bases at V and 2 bases at J, with 6 bases in the middle. The CDR3 spans 14 residues. The CDR3 bases are TGTGCCAGCAGCGTAGAGGGAGCTGGAAACACCATATATTTT. This gives the protein CASSVEGAGNTIYF.

The V and J genes are TRBV5-1 and TRBJ2-6; D remains unclear. This CDR3 spans 15 amino acids. From germline, CDR1 is SGHRS and CDR2 YFSETQ. Trimming shortened V by 2 bases and J by 3 bases, and 9 bases separated the two germline ends. CDR3 in DNA: TGCGCCAGCAGCTTTTCTATCGGTGGGGCCAACGTCCTGACTTTC. Its protein product is CASSFSIGGANVLTF.

The rearrangement uses TRBV19 and TRBJ1-5; the D gene is possibly TRBD1 (6 bases). V dropped 6 bases and J dropped 1 base, with 13 bases sitting between them. The germline V gene has CDR1 LNHDA and CDR2 SQIVND (reference sequence). The CDR3 has 15 amino acids. The CDR3, as DNA: TGTGCCAGTAGATATAGCGGACAGAGCAATCAGCCCCAGCATTTT. Its protein is CASRYSGQSNQPQHF.

The genes are TRBV10-3 and TRBJ2-7; 10 bases are a match to TRBD1. The CDR3 runs to 13 residues. V lost 7 bases and J lost 6; bases outside the gene matches: 6. The germline CDR1 and CDR2 sequences are ENHRY and SYGVKD. In DNA, the CDR3 is TGTGCCATCACCGGACAGGGGGGGGGCGAGCAGTACTTC. This translates into CAITGQGGGEQYF.

The V call is TRBV2, the J call TRBJ1-2; 9 bases are a match to TRBD1. CDR1 and CDR2 from the germline V gene are SNHLY and FYNNEI. The CDR3 covers 14 residues. Losses at the gene ends were 8 bases for V and 3 bases for J; bases not matched to a gene: 7. The CDR3 loop reads CASRGTGSYYGYTF. The CDR3 nucleotides are TGTGCCAGCCGGGGGACAGGGTCATACTATGGCTACACCTTC.

The chain couples TRBV25-1 to TRBJ1-1; D is unclear. Germline V gene data show CDR1 as MGHDK and CDR2 as SYGVNS. Trimming took 2 bases from V and 0 from J, leaving 7 bases between them. This CDR3 has 14 residues. The CDR3 reads CASSEGNMNTEAFF. The CDR3 DNA reads TGTGCCAGCAGTGAAGGGAACATGAACACTGAAGCTTTCTTT.

The chain carries TRBV6-5 and TRBJ2-7; tentatively, D is TRBD1 (6 bases). This CDR3 has 15 amino acids. Germline-derived CDR1 and CDR2 are MNHEY and SVGAGI. Trimming shortened V by 2 bases and J by 2 bases, and 13 bases separated the two germline ends. The CDR3 reads CASSYQGHPAYEQYF. DNA for the CDR3: TGTGCCAGCAGTTACCAGGGACACCCGGCCTACGAGCAGTACTTC.

This clone was detected a few times. The chain employs TRBV9 and TRBJ1-4, with D possibly matching TRBD1 (6 bases). The V end was cut by 4 bases, the J end by 5 bases, with 12 bases between. CDR1 and CDR2 (germline): SGDLS, YYNGEE. CDR3 length equals 14 residues. This CDR3 reads CASSKGVENEKLFF. DNA of the CDR3: TGTGCCAGCAGCAAGGGGGTTGAGAATGAAAAACTGTTTTTT.

The chain couples TRBV11-2 to TRBJ1-5; 9 bases match TRBD1. The V and J ends lost 5 bases and 7 bases, in that order; junction bases with no gene match: 6. CDR3 length: 14 residues. Germline lookup yields CDR1 SGHAT and CDR2 FQNNGV. In DNA form, the CDR3 reads TGTGCCAGCAGCCATCAGGGACAGGGACAGCCCCAGCATTTT. It translates to CASSHQGQGQPQHF.

The chain combines TRBV5-1 with TRBJ2-7; D call uncertain. The germline V gene encodes CDR1 SGHRS and CDR2 YFSETQ. V was trimmed by 0 bases and J by 3 bases, leaving 10 bases between them. The CDR3 is 14 residues long. As DNA, the CDR3 is TGCGCCAGCAGCTTGGGGCAGCCCGGCTACGAGCAGTACTTC. Translation: CASSLGQPGYEQYF.

This chain joins TRBV27 and TRBJ2-1; a possible D gene is TRBD2 (7 bases). CDR3 length equals 17 residues. Per the germline V gene, CDR1 is MNHEY and CDR2 is SMNVEV (reference sequence). Trimming took off 7 bases at V and 2 bases at J, with 21 bases between the two ends. The CDR3: CASNNHRGGLTYNEQFF. The CDR3, as DNA: TGTGCCAGCAATAATCATCGAGGGGGACTAACCTACAATGAGCAGTTCTTC.